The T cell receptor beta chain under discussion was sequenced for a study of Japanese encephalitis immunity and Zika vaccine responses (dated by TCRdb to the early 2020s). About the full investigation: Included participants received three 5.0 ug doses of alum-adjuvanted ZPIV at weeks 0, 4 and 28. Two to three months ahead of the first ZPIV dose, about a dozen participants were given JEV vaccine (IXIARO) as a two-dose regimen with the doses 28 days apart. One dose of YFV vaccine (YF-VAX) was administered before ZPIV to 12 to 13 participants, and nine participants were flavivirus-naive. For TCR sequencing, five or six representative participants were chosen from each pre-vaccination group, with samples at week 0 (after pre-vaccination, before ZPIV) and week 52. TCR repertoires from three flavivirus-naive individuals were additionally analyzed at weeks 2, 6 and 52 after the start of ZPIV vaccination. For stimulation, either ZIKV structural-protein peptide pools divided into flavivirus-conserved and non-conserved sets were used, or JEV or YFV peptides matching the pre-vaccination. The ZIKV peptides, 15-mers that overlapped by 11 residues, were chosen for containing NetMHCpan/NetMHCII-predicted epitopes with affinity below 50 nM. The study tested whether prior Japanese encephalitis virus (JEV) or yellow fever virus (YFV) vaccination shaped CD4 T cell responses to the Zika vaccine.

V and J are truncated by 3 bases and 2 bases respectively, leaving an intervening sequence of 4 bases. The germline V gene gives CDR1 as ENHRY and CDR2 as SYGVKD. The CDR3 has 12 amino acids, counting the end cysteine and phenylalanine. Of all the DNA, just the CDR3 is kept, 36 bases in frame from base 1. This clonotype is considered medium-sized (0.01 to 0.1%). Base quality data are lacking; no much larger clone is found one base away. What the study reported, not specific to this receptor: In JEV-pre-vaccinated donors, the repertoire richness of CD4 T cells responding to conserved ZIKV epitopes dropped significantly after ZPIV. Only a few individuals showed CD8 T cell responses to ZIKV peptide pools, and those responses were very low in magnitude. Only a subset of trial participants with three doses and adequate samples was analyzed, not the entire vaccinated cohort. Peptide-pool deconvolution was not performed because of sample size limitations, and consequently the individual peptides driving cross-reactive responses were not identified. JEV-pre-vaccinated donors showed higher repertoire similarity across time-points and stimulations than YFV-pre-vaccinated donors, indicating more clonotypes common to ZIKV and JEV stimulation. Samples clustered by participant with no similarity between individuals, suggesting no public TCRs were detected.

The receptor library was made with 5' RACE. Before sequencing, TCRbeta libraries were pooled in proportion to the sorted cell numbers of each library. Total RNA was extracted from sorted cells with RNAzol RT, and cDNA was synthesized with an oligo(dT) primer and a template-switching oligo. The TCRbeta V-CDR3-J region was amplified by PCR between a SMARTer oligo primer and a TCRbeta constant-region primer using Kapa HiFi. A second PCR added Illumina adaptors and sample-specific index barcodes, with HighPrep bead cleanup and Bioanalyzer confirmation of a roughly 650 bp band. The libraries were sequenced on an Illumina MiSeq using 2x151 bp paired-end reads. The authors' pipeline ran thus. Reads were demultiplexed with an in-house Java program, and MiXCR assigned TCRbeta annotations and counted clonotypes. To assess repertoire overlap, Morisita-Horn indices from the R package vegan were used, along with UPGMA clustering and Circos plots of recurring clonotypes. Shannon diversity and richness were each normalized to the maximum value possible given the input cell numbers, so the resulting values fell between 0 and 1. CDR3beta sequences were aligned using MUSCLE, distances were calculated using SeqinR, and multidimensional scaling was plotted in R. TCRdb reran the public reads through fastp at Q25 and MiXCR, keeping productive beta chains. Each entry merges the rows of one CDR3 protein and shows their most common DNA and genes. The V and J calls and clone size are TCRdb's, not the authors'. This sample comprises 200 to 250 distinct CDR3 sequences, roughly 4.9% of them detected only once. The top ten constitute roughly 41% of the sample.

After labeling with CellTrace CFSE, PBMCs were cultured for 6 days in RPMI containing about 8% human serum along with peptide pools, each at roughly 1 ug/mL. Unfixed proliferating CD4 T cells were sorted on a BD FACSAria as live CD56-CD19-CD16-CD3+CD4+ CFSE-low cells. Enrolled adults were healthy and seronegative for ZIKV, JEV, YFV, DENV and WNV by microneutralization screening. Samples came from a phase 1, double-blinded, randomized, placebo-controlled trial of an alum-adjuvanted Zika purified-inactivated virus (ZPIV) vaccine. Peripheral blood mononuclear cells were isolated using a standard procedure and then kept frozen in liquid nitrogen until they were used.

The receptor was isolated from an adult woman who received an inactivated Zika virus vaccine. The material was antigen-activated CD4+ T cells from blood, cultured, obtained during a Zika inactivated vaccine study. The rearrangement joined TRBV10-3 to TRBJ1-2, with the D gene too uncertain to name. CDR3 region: CAISDGNYGYTF. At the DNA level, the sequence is TGTGCCATCAGTGACGGAAACTATGGCTACACCTTC.